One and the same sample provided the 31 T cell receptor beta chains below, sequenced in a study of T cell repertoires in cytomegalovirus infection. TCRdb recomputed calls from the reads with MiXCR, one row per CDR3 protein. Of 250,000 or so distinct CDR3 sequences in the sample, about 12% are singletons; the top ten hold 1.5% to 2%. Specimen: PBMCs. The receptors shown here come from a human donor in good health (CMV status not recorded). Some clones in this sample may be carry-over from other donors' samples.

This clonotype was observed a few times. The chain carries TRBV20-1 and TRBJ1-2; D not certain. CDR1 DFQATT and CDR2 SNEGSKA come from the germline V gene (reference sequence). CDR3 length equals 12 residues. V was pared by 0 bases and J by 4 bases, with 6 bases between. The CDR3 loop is CSARENSYGYTF. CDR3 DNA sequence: TGCAGTGCTAGAGAGAATTCCTATGGCTACACCTTC.

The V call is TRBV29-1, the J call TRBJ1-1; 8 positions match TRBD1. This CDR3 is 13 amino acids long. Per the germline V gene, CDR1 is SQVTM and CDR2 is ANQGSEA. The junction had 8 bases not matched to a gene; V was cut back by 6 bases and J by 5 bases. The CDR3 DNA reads TGCAGCGTCAGCTCCGGGACAGGAACTGAAGCTTTCTTT. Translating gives CSVSSGTGTEAFF. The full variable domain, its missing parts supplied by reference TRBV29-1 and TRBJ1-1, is SAVISQKPSRDICQRGTSLTIQCQVDSQVTMMFWYRQQPGQSLTLIATANQGSEATYESGFVIDKFPISRPNLTFSTLTVSNMSPEDSSIYLCSVSSGTGTEAFFGQGTRLTVV.

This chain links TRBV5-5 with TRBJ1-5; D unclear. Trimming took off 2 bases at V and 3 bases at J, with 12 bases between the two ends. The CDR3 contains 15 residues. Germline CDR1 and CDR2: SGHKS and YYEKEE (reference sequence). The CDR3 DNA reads TGTGCCAGCAGCTTAACGCCTCCTACCAATCAGCCCCAGCATTTT. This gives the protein CASSLTPPTNQPQHF.

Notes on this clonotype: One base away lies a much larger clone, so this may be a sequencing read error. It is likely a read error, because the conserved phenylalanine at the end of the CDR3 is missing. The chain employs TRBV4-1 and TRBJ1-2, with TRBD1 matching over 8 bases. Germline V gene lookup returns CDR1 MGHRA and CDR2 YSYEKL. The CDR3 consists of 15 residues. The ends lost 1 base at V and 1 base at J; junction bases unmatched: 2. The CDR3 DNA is TGCGCCAGCAGCCAAGGACAGGGGAGTAACTATGGCTACACCTTA. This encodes CASSQGQGSNYGYTL.

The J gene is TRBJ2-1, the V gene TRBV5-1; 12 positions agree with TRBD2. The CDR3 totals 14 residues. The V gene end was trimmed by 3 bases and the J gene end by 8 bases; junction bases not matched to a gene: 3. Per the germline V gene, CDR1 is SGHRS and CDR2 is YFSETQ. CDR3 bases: TGCGCCAGCAGCTCGACTAGCGGGAGCCATGAGCAGTTCTTC. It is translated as CASSSTSGSHEQFF.

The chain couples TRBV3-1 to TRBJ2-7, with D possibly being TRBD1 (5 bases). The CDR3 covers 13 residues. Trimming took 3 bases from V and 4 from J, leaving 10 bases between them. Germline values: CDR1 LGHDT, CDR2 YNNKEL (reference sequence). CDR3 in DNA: TGTGCCAGCAGCCAGGACATACAATACGAGCAGTACTTC. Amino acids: CASSQDIQYEQYF.

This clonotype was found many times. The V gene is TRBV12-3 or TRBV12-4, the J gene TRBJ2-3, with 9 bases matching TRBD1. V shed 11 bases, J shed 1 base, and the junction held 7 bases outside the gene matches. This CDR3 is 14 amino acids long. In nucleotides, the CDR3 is TGTGCCGTAGGGAACAGGGGGCGCACAGATACGCAGTATTTT. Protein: CAVGNRGRTDTQYF.

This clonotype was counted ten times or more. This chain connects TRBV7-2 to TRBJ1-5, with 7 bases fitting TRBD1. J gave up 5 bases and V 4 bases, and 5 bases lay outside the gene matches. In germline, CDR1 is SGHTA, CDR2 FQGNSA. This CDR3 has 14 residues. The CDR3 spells CASSSRQGDQPQHF. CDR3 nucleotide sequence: TGTGCCAGCAGCTCCAGACAGGGTGATCAGCCCCAGCATTTT.

CDR3 protein: CASSLTARRRGTQYF. The DNA of the CDR3 is TGTGCCAGCAGCTTAACGGCCCGTAGAAGGGGTACGCAGTATTTT. The rearrangement uses TRBV7-3 and TRBJ2-3, with D perhaps matching TRBD1 (5 bases). The CDR3 runs to 15 residues. Trimming stripped 0 bases from V and 8 bases from J, with 15 bases between. The germline V gene has CDR1 SGHTA and CDR2 FQGTGA.

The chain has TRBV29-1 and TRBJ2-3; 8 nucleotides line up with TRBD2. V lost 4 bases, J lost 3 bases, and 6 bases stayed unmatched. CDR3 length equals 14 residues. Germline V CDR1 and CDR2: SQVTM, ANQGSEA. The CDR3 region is CSVVRGGTTDTQYF. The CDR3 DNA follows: TGCAGCGTTGTTCGGGGGGGGACGACAGATACGCAGTATTTT.

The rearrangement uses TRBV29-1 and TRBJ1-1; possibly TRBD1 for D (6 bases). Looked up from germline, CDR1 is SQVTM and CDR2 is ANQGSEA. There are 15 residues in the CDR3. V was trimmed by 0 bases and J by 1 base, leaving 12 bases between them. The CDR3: CSVEDMGAGNTEAFF. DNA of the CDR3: TGCAGCGTTGAAGATATGGGGGCCGGGAACACTGAAGCTTTCTTT.

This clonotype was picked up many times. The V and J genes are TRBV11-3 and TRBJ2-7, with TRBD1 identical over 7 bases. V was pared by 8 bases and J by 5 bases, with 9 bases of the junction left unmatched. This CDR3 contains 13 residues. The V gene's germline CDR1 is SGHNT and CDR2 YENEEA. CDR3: CASVDRVSDEQYF. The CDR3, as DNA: TGTGCCAGCGTTGACAGGGTTTCGGACGAGCAGTACTTC.

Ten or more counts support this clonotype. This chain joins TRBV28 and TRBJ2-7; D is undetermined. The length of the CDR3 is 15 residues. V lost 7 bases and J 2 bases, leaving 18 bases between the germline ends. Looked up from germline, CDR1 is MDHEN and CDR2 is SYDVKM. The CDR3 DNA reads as TGTGCCAGCATCCCCGGACCTCCCCAGGCCTACGAGCAGTACTTC. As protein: CASIPGPPQAYEQYF.

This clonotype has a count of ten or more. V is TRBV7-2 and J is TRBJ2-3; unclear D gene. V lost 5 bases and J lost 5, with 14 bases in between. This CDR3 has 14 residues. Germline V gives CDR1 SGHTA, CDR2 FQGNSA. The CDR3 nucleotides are TGTGCCAGCAGCGACCGATCGAGAGGAGATACGCAGTATTTT. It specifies CASSDRSRGDTQYF.

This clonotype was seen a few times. CDR3 loop: CASSQRESYGYTF. The CDR3 region has the DNA TGTGCCAGCAGTCAGAGGGAGAGCTATGGCTACACCTTC. V and J are TRBV2 and TRBJ1-2; D is ambiguous. This CDR3 has 13 residues. Germline V gives CDR1 SNHLY, CDR2 FYNNEI. The V gene lost 5 bases and the J gene lost 4 bases, with 11 bases spanning the gap.

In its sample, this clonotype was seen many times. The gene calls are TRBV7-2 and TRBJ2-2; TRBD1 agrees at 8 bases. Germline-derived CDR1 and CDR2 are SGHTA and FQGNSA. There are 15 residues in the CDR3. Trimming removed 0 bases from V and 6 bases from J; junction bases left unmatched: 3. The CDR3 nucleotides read TGTGCCAGCAGCTTAGCGCAGGGGGCGGCCGGGGAGCTGTTTTTT. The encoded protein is CASSLAQGAAGELFF.

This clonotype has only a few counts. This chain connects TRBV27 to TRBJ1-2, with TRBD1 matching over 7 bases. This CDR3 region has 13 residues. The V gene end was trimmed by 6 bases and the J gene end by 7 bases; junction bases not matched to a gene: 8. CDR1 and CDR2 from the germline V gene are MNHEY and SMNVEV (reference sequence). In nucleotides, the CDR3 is TGTGCCAGCAGCTTACAGGGGCTTGCTGGCTACACCTTC. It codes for CASSLQGLAGYTF.

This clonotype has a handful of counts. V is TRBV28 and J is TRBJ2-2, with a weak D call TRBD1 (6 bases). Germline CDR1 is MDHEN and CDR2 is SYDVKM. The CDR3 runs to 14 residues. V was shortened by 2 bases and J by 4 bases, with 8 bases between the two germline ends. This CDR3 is CASSLLRGTGELFF. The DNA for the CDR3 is TGTGCCAGCAGTTTACTCAGGGGCACCGGGGAGCTGTTTTTT. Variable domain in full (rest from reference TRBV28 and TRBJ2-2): DVKVTQSSRYLVKRTGEKVFLECVQDMDHENMFWYRQDPGLGLRLIYFSYDVKMKEKGDIPEGYSVSREKKERFSLILESASTNQTSMYLCASSLLRGTGELFFGEGSRLTVL.

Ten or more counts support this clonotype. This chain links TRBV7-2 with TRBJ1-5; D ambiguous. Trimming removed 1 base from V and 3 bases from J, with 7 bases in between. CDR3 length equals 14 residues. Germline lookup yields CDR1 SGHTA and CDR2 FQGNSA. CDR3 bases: TGTGCCAGCAGCTTAGACAGCTTCAATCAGCCCCAGCATTTT. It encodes CASSLDSFNQPQHF.

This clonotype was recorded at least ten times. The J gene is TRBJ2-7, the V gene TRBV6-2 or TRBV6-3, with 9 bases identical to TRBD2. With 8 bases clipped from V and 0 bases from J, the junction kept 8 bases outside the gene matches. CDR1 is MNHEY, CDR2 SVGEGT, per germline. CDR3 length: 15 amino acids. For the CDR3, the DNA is TGTGCCAGCCGAAGCGGGGGGTCCTACTCCTACGAGCAGTACTTC. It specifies CASRSGGSYSYEQYF.

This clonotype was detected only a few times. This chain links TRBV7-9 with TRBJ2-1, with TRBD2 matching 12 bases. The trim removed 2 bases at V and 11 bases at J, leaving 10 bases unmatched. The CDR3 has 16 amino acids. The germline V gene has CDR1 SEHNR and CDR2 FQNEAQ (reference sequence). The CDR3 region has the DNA TGTGCCAGCAGCTTACAGGTTACTAGCGGGGGGATCCAGCAGTTCTTC. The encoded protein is CASSLQVTSGGIQQFF.

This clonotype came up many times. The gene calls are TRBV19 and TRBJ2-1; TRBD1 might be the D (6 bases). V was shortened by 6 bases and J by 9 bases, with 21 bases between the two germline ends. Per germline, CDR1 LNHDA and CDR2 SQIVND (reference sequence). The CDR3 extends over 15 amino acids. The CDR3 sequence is CASSVNGAGVPEQFF. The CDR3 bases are TGTGCCAGTAGCGTCAACGGGGCAGGGGTGCCTGAGCAGTTCTTC. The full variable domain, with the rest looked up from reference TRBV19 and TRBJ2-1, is DGGITQSPKYLFRKEGQNVTLSCEQNLNHDAMYWYRQDPGQGLRLIYYSQIVNDFQKGDIAEGYSVSREKKESFPLTVTSAQKNPTAFYLCASSVNGAGVPEQFFGPGTRLTVL.

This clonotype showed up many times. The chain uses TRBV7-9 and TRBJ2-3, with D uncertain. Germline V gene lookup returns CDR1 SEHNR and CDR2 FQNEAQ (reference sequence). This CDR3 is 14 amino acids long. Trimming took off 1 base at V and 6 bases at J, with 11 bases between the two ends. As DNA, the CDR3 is TGTGCCAGCAGCTTAGGTTCCCACACGGATACGCAGTATTTT. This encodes CASSLGSHTDTQYF.

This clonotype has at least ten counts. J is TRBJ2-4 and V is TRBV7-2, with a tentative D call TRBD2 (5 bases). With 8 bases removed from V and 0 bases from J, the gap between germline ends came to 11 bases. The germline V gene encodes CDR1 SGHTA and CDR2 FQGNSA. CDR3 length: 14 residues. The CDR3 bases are TGTGCCAGCGGGCAAGGACTAGCCAAAAACATTCAGTACTTC. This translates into CASGQGLAKNIQYF.

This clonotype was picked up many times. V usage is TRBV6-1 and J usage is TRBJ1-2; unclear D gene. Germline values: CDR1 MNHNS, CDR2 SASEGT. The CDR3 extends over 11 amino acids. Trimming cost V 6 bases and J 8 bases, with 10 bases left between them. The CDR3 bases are TGTGCCAGCAGGCTGGACGAGGGCTACACCTTC. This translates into CASRLDEGYTF.

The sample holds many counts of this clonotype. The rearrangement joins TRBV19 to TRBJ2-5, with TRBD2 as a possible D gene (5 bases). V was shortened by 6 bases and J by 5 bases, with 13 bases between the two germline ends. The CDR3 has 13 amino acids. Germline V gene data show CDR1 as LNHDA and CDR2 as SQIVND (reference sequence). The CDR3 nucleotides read TGTGCCAGTAGCCCAGAGGGAAGGGAGACCCAGTACTTC. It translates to CASSPEGRETQYF.

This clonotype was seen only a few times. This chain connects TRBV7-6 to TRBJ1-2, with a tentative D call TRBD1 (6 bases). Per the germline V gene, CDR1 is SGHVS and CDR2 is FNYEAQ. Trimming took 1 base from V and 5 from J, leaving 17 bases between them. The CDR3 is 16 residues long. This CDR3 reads CASSLEMGHKTYGYTF. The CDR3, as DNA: TGTGCCAGCAGCTTAGAAATGGGACATAAAACATATGGCTACACCTTC.

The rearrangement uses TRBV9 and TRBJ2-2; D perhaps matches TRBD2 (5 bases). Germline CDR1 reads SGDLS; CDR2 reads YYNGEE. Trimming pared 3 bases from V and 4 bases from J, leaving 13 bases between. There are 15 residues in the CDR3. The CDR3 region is CASSAHLEATGELFF. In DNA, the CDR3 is TGTGCCAGCAGCGCCCATCTGGAGGCCACCGGGGAGCTGTTTTTT.

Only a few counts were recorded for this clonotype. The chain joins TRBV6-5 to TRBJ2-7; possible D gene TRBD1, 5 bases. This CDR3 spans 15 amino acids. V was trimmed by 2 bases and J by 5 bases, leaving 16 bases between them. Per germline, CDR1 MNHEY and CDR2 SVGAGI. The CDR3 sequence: CASSYPRQGSHEQYF. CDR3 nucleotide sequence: TGTGCCAGCAGTTACCCGCGCCAGGGATCCCACGAGCAGTACTTC.

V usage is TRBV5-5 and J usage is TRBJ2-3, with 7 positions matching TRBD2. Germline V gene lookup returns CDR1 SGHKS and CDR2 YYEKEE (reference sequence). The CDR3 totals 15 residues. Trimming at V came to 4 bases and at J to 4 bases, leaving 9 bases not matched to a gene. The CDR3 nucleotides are TGTGCCAGCAGCCCGATCGGGGGGAGTTCAGATACGCAGTATTTT. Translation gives CASSPIGGSSDTQYF.

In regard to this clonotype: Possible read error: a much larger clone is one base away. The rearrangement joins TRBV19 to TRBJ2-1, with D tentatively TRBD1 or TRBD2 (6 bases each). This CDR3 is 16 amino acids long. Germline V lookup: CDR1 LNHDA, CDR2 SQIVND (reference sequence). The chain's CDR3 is CTSSMGGIGSYNEQFF. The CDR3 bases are TGTACCAGTAGTATGGGGGGCATAGGCTCCTACAATGAGCAGTTCTTC.